The 30 T cell receptor beta chains presented below share a single source sample, sequenced in a study of cytomegalovirus exposure and HLA in healthy donors. TCRdb's table, derived via immunoSEQ multiplex PCR, lists solely in-frame clones and lacks some. The data show roughly 190,000 clones, 86% seen once. Sequencing was carried out using PBMCs. Every receptor here comes from a man aged 30 to 45 in good health and CMV-seropositive.

The gene calls are TRBV2 and TRBJ2-3; no clear D. The ends were cut back, 8 bases at V and 4 bases at J, with 13 bases in the middle. The V gene's germline CDR1 is SNHLY and CDR2 FYNNEI. This CDR3 comprises 13 residues. The DNA for the CDR3 is TGTGCCAGCGAAGTGGGGTCCGCAGATACGCAGTATTTT. Its translation is CASEVGSADTQYF. Full variable domain (rest looked up from reference TRBV2 and TRBJ2-3): EPEVTQTPSHQVTQMGQEVILRCVPISNHLYFYWYRQILGQKVEFLVSFYNNEISEKSEIFDDQFSVERPDGSNFTLKIRSTKLEDSAMYFCASEVGSADTQYFGPGTRLTVL.

As for this clone: At the DNA level, this CDR3 is encoded by other sequences in the same sample as well. V gene TRBV5-1 combines with J gene TRBJ2-1; 8 positions match TRBD2. This CDR3 contains 16 residues. Per germline, CDR1 SGHRS and CDR2 YFSETQ. The V gene end was trimmed by 0 bases and the J gene end by 0 bases; junction bases not matched to a gene: 2. The CDR3 bases are TGCGCCAGCAGCTTGGCGAGCGGGAGCTCCTACAATGAGCAGTTCTTC. This gives the protein CASSLASGSSYNEQFF.

The CDR3: CASSLVGGGASNQPQHF. The CDR3 bases are TGTGCCAGCAGTTTAGTTGGGGGGGGAGCAAGCAATCAGCCCCAGCATTTT. This chain links TRBV27 with TRBJ1-5; maybe TRBD1 (5 bases). The CDR3 runs to 17 residues. Trimming took off 2 bases at V and 1 base at J, with 15 bases between the two ends. Germline-derived CDR1 and CDR2 are MNHEY and SMNVEV (reference sequence).

The rearrangement links TRBV5-1 to TRBJ1-1; 7 bases are shared with TRBD1. Germline-derived CDR1 and CDR2 are SGHRS and YFSETQ. CDR3 length: 15 amino acids. With 5 bases clipped from V and 3 bases from J, the junction kept 10 bases outside the gene matches. The CDR3 DNA sequence: TGCGCCAGCAGGTCCCAGGGGGAGGTCGACACTGAAGCTTTCTTT. This codes for CASRSQGEVDTEAFF. Using reference TRBV5-1 and TRBJ1-1 for the parts outside the CDR3, the full variable domain is KAGVTQTPRYLIKTRGQQVTLSCSPISGHRSVSWYQQTPGQGLQFLFEYFSETQRNKGNFPGRFSGRQFSNSRSEMNVSTLELGDSALYLCASRSQGEVDTEAFFGQGTRLTVV.

The chain joins TRBV5-1 to TRBJ2-2; D may be TRBD1 (5 bases). The CDR3 contains 17 residues. Trimming cost V 6 bases and J 4 bases, with 22 bases left between them. Per the germline V gene, CDR1 is SGHRS and CDR2 is YFSETQ. The CDR3, as DNA: TGCGCCAGCACTCACTCCATAGGGCAGGGCCTCACCGGGGAGCTGTTTTTT. It specifies CASTHSIGQGLTGELFF.

The chain couples TRBV7-2 to TRBJ2-7; possible D gene TRBD1, 5 bases. Germline V gene data show CDR1 as SGHTA and CDR2 as FQGNSA. V dropped 1 base and J dropped 0 bases, with 10 bases sitting between them. The CDR3 runs 15 residues. Here the CDR3 reads CASSLGDRHSYEQYF. Written as DNA, the CDR3 is TGTGCCAGCAGCTTAGGAGACAGACACTCCTACGAGCAGTACTTC.

V is TRBV5-4 and J is TRBJ2-7; D ambiguous. V lost 1 base and J 4 bases, leaving 6 bases between the germline ends. From germline, CDR1 is SGHNT and CDR2 YYREEE (reference sequence). The CDR3 has 12 residues. CDR3 sequence reads: CASSLSGYEQYF. CDR3 DNA sequence: TGTGCCAGCAGCTTGTCAGGTTACGAGCAGTACTTC.

The V call is TRBV7-6, the J call TRBJ2-7; TRBD2 might be the D (5 bases). V was cut by 5 bases and J by 6 bases, with 23 bases left in between. CDR3 length equals 16 residues. CDR1 and CDR2 (germline): SGHVS, FNYEAQ. The CDR3 region is CASSPSQLVVSLEQYF. Here the CDR3 DNA reads TGTGCCAGCAGCCCTTCCCAACTAGTAGTCTCACTCGAGCAGTACTTC.

The V gene is TRBV2, the J gene TRBJ2-1; D not certain. This CDR3 is built from 15 residues. V dropped 4 bases and J dropped 3 bases, with 13 bases sitting between them. CDR1 is SNHLY and CDR2 is FYNNEI in the germline V gene. The CDR3 here is CASSADQMGYNEQFF. CDR3 DNA sequence: TGTGCCAGCAGTGCGGATCAGATGGGCTACAATGAGCAGTTCTTC.

This chain uses TRBV14 with TRBJ2-5, with 8 positions matching TRBD2. The V gene's germline CDR1 is SGHDN and CDR2 FVKESK. V dropped 4 bases and J dropped 2; count of bases not matched to a gene: 3. This CDR3 has 14 amino acids. The CDR3 coding sequence is TGTGCCAGCAGCCCGGGGACTAGACAAGAGACCCAGTACTTC. Translated, it gives CASSPGTRQETQYF.

The DNA for the CDR3 is TGCAGCGTTGAACAGGCAGGGCTCGGGGCCTACGAGCAGTACTTC. Translation gives CSVEQAGLGAYEQYF. The rearrangement uses TRBV29-1 and TRBJ2-7, with D possibly called TRBD1 or TRBD2 (5 bases each). The CDR3 has 15 amino acids. Per germline, CDR1 SQVTM and CDR2 ANQGSEA. The V end lost 2 bases, the J end lost 2 bases, and 16 bases lay between the germline ends.

This chain uses TRBV7-2 with TRBJ2-7, with no clear D. CDR1 SGHTA and CDR2 FQGNSA come from the germline V gene. V lost 0 bases to trimming and J lost 5 bases, with 2 bases between them. The CDR3 totals 11 residues. Written as DNA, the CDR3 is TGTGCCAGCAGCTTAGCTAACGAGCAGTACTTC. Its protein is CASSLANEQYF.

This chain joins TRBV7-8 and TRBJ2-3, with 7 bases fitting TRBD2. The V gene's germline CDR1 is SGHVS and CDR2 FQNEAQ. Trimming at V came to 4 bases and at J to 0 bases, leaving 7 bases not matched to a gene. The CDR3 is 16 amino acids. The CDR3: CASSSYSGTSTDTQYF. DNA for the CDR3: TGTGCCAGCAGCTCCTACAGCGGGACTAGCACAGATACGCAGTATTTT.

The rearrangement joins TRBV7-3 to TRBJ2-5, with TRBD2 identical over 8 bases. Germline V gene lookup returns CDR1 SGHTA and CDR2 FQGTGA. The CDR3 is 16 amino acids. V lost 1 base and J lost 3; bases outside the gene matches: 7. DNA of the CDR3: TGTGCCAGCAGCTTAAGCGGAGCGGGAGTAAAAGAGACCCAGTACTTC. It yields the protein CASSLSGAGVKETQYF.

There are a few counts of this clone. The J gene is TRBJ2-7, the V gene TRBV7-2, with 13 bases matching TRBD2. Germline lookup yields CDR1 SGHTA and CDR2 FQGNSA. This CDR3 spans 16 amino acids. V shed 0 bases, J shed 5 bases, and the junction held 4 bases outside the gene matches. The CDR3 DNA is TGTGCCAGCAGCTTAGCACTAGCGGGAGGGCCCCACGAGCAGTACTTC. Protein: CASSLALAGGPHEQYF. Using reference TRBV7-2 and TRBJ2-7 for the parts outside the CDR3, the full variable domain is GAGVSQSPSNKVTEKGKDVELRCDPISGHTALYWYRQSLGQGLEFLIYFQGNSAPDKSGLPSDRFSAERTGGSVSTLTIQRTQQEDSAVYLCASSLALAGGPHEQYFGPGTRLTVT.

This clone was seen a handful of times. The rearrangement links TRBV7-2 to TRBJ1-1; D remains unclear. The CDR3 length is 14 residues. V was shortened by 4 bases and J by 0 bases, with 9 bases between the two germline ends. Germline V lookup: CDR1 SGHTA, CDR2 FQGNSA. This chain's CDR3 is CASSSVNMNTEAFF. The CDR3 coding sequence is TGTGCCAGCAGCTCGGTAAACATGAACACTGAAGCTTTCTTT.

The table lists this clone with a count of one. J is TRBJ2-7 and V is TRBV11-2; D ambiguous. V lost 5 bases and J lost 1, with 12 bases in between. The length of the CDR3 is 14 residues. The germline gives CDR1 SGHAT, CDR2 FQNNGV. The CDR3 region is CASSPGQLSYEQYF. Written as DNA, the CDR3 is TGTGCCAGCAGCCCGGGTCAATTATCCTACGAGCAGTACTTC. The full variable domain, rest sourced from reference TRBV11-2 and TRBJ2-7, is EAGVAQSPRYKIIEKRQSVAFWCNPISGHATLYWYQQILGQGPKLLIQFQNNGVVDDSQLPKDRFSAERLKGVDSTLKIQPAKLEDSAVYLCASSPGQLSYEQYFGPGTRLTVT.

V usage is TRBV4-2 and J usage is TRBJ1-2, with a weak D call TRBD1 (6 bases). Trimming left V 0 bases short and J 4 bases short, with 15 bases between. The germline gives CDR1 LGHNA, CDR2 YNFKEQ. The CDR3 is 16 amino acids. DNA of the CDR3: TGTGCCAGCAGCCAAGATGGTGGGACAAGACTCTATGGCTACACCTTC. Amino acids: CASSQDGGTRLYGYTF.

This sequence joins TRBV11-2 and TRBJ2-7; D is ambiguous. The germline CDR1 and CDR2 sequences are SGHAT and FQNNGV. The CDR3 has 14 residues. V was clipped by 1 base and J by 1 base, with 8 bases between them. The chain's CDR3 is CASSLVAASYEQYF. The CDR3 DNA reads as TGTGCCAGCAGCTTAGTCGCCGCTTCCTACGAGCAGTACTTC.

This sequence joins TRBV19 and TRBJ1-1; no clear D gene. The germline V gene encodes CDR1 LNHDA and CDR2 SQIVND (reference sequence). The CDR3 length is 13 residues. Trimming removed 7 bases at V and 0 bases at J, with 9 bases between. CDR3 DNA sequence: TGTGCCAGTAACCCAGCGATGAACACTGAAGCTTTCTTT. Its translation: CASNPAMNTEAFF.

V usage is TRBV6-5 and J usage is TRBJ2-2; no reliable D call. V lost 7 bases, J lost 9 bases, and 15 bases lay in between. This CDR3 spans 13 amino acids. CDR1 is MNHEY and CDR2 is SVGAGI in the germline V gene. The CDR3 DNA follows: TGTGCCAGCACGGATCACTCCTATCGGGAGCTGTTTTTT. Encoded protein: CASTDHSYRELFF.

The genes are TRBV27 and TRBJ2-7; 9 positions match TRBD1. This CDR3 comprises 15 residues. Trimming removed 7 bases from V and 3 bases from J; junction bases left unmatched: 10. Germline V CDR1 and CDR2: MNHEY, SMNVEV (reference sequence). This chain's CDR3 is CASTRRGQGHYEQYF. The CDR3 DNA follows: TGTGCCAGCACCCGGCGGGGACAGGGTCACTACGAGCAGTACTTC.

V is TRBV6-5 and J is TRBJ2-5, with 12 positions matching TRBD2. CDR1 and CDR2 (germline): MNHEY, SVGAGI. With 5 bases clipped from V and 5 bases from J, the junction kept 3 bases outside the gene matches. The CDR3 is 14 amino acids. As DNA, the CDR3 is TGTGCCAGCAGTGATCTAGCGGGAGGGGAGACCCAGTACTTC. It is translated as CASSDLAGGETQYF.

The rearrangement joins TRBV27 to TRBJ1-4, with 10 bases identical to TRBD1. CDR1 and CDR2 from the germline V gene are MNHEY and SMNVEV (reference sequence). This CDR3 spans 16 amino acids. V gave up 3 bases and J gave up 9 bases; unmatched junction bases: 10. CDR3 DNA sequence: TGTGCCAGCAGTTTGGGGGAAGGGACAGGGGTTAAAAAACTGTTTTTT. Protein product: CASSLGEGTGVKKLFF.

The V and J genes are TRBV29-1 and TRBJ2-3; tentative D call: TRBD2 (6 bases). Germline V gene lookup returns CDR1 SQVTM and CDR2 ANQGSEA. Trimming shortened V by 8 bases and J by 6 bases, and 21 bases separated the two germline ends. The CDR3 runs 14 residues. The CDR3 DNA reads as TGCAGCACGGGCGGGACTCGCGATTTGGATACGCAGTATTTT. Protein: CSTGGTRDLDTQYF.

J is TRBJ1-2 and V is TRBV7-2; weak D call: TRBD1 (6 bases). Germline V gene lookup returns CDR1 SGHTA and CDR2 FQGNSA. The CDR3 contains 12 residues. Trimming removed 5 bases at V and 8 bases at J, with 12 bases between. Here the CDR3 reads CASSHPTGGYTF. CDR3 DNA: TGTGCCAGCAGCCATCCTACAGGGGGCTACACCTTC. The full variable domain, with the rest looked up from reference TRBV7-2 and TRBJ1-2, is GAGVSQSPSNKVTEKGKDVELRCDPISGHTALYWYRQSLGQGLEFLIYFQGNSAPDKSGLPSDRFSAERTGGSVSTLTIQRTQQEDSAVYLCASSHPTGGYTFGSGTRLTVV.

The rearrangement joins TRBV5-6 to TRBJ2-2; D gene ambiguous. The V gene's germline CDR1 is SGHDT and CDR2 YYEEEE. The CDR3 runs 13 residues. With 2 bases removed from V and 4 bases from J, the gap between germline ends came to 6 bases. The CDR3 is CASSFLGTGELFF. In DNA form, the CDR3 reads TGTGCCAGCAGCTTTCTGGGCACCGGGGAGCTGTTTTTT.

In its sample, this clone was seen once. This chain links TRBV4-1 with TRBJ2-3; D not certain. V was pared by 0 bases and J by 4 bases, with 8 bases between. The germline V gene encodes CDR1 MGHRA and CDR2 YSYEKL. This CDR3 has 14 residues. The DNA for the CDR3 is TGCGCCAGCAGCCAAGATTGGAGTGCAGATACGCAGTATTTT. Its protein is CASSQDWSADTQYF.

This clone was detected only a few times. The J gene is TRBJ2-7, the V gene TRBV6-1, with D unresolved. This CDR3 contains 11 residues. The V gene's germline CDR1 is MNHNS and CDR2 SASEGT. Trimming removed 3 bases at V and 7 bases at J, with 7 bases between. CDR3 in DNA: TGTGCCAGCAGTGACGGCAGGGAGCAGTACTTC. It translates to CASSDGREQYF.

The rearrangement uses TRBV7-3 and TRBJ2-5; the match to TRBD2 covers 14 bases. The CDR3 is 18 amino acids. The junction had 10 bases not matched to a gene; V was cut back by 3 bases and J by 4 bases. Germline V CDR1 and CDR2: SGHTA, FQGTGA. The CDR3 here is CASSFGGLAGGEGETQYF. CDR3 DNA: TGTGCCAGCAGCTTCGGAGGACTAGCGGGAGGAGAGGGAGAGACCCAGTACTTC.